These 15 T cell receptor beta chains were sequenced from one sample in a study of cytomegalovirus exposure and HLA in healthy donors. The PCR contained 60 Vbeta and 13 Jbeta primers. TCRdb keeps only in-frame clones here, not all; method: immunoSEQ multiplex PCR. This table holds approximately 120,000 clones, over 9.5% found once. Sequencing was performed on PBMCs. These receptors all come from a young woman in good health and CMV-seropositive.

The chain is built from TRBV18 and TRBJ2-5; a possible D gene is TRBD2 (6 bases). V lost 2 bases and J lost 1, with 11 bases in between. Germline-derived CDR1 and CDR2 are KGHSH and LQKENI. CDR3 length equals 15 residues. DNA of the CDR3: TGTGCCAGCTCACCAAATCGGGACTTCCAAGAGACCCAGTACTTC. It specifies CASSPNRDFQETQYF.

This clone was detected only a few times. The gene calls are TRBV5-4 and TRBJ2-3, with 9 bases identical to TRBD2. V lost 2 bases, J lost 2 bases, and 6 bases stayed unmatched. This CDR3 has 16 amino acids. Per the germline V gene, CDR1 is SGHNT and CDR2 is YYREEE (reference sequence). DNA for the CDR3: TGTGCCAGCAGCTTAGGGCCTAGCGGGGACACAGATACGCAGTATTTT. Its protein is CASSLGPSGDTDTQYF.

The rearrangement uses TRBV6-4 and TRBJ2-1; 9 bases are shared with TRBD1. The CDR3 extends over 15 amino acids. The trim removed 4 bases at V and 5 bases at J, leaving 6 bases unmatched. From germline, CDR1 is MRHNA and CDR2 SNTAGT. The CDR3 DNA follows: TGTGCCAGCAGTGTCACAGGGGGCGGAAACAATGAGCAGTTCTTC. This gives the protein CASSVTGGGNNEQFF.

In its sample, this clone was seen a few times. The chain recombines TRBV5-4 with TRBJ2-5; possible D gene TRBD2, 5 bases. Germline V gives CDR1 SGHNT, CDR2 YYREEE (reference sequence). The CDR3 runs 13 residues. V lost 2 bases and J lost 11, with 16 bases in between. In nucleotides, the CDR3 is TGTGCCAGCAGCTTCGGGGTGGATTGGGAGCAGTACTTC. Amino acid sequence: CASSFGVDWEQYF.

This clone was seen more than once but under ten times. The V and J genes are TRBV14 and TRBJ1-1, with unresolved D. In germline, CDR1 is SGHDN, CDR2 FVKESK. The ends were cut back, 6 bases at V and 8 bases at J, with 10 bases in the middle. This CDR3 has 11 amino acids. CDR3 nucleotide sequence: TGTGCCAGCAGTCTAAACAGCGAAGCTTTCTTT. Translation: CASSLNSEAFF.

A few counts support this clone. This chain uses TRBV7-9 with TRBJ2-7, with 7 bases that match TRBD2. From germline, CDR1 is SEHNR and CDR2 FQNEAQ (reference sequence). Trimming took 4 bases from V and 2 from J; bases not matched to a gene: 5. There are 14 residues in the CDR3. CDR3 loop: CASSSQGRAYEQYF. CDR3 DNA sequence: TGTGCCAGCAGCTCCCAAGGGAGGGCCTACGAGCAGTACTTC.

This clone was recorded a few times. The genes are TRBV28 and TRBJ1-2; D is uncertain. Looked up from germline, CDR1 is MDHEN and CDR2 is SYDVKM. Trimming pared 2 bases from V and 3 bases from J, leaving 10 bases between. This CDR3 spans 14 amino acids. The CDR3 region has the DNA TGTGCCAGCAGTTTAAAGGGAGCTTACTATGGCTACACCTTC. Translation gives CASSLKGAYYGYTF.

The chain employs TRBV27 and TRBJ2-7, with D possibly TRBD1 on 5 matching bases. The CDR3 loop spans 14 amino acids. Looked up from germline, CDR1 is MNHEY and CDR2 is SMNVEV (reference sequence). V lost 3 bases and J 2 bases, leaving 11 bases between the germline ends. DNA for the CDR3: TGTGCCAGCAGTTTGTTCCAGGGAACCTACGAGCAGTACTTC. Translating it yields CASSLFQGTYEQYF.

This clone was seen only a few times. CDR3 coding DNA: TGTGCCAGCAGCTTGGAAACAGGCGGCGGCTACACCTTC. This gives the protein CASSLETGGGYTF. The V call is TRBV5-5, the J call TRBJ1-2, with D maybe TRBD1 (5 bases). Trimming took 0 bases from V and 8 from J, leaving 11 bases between them. This CDR3 spans 13 amino acids. Germline V gene sequence: CDR1 SGHKS, CDR2 YYEKEE (reference sequence).

This rearrangement joins TRBV5-1 to TRBJ2-3, with D tentatively TRBD2 (5 bases). The germline CDR1 and CDR2 sequences are SGHRS and YFSETQ. V shed 0 bases and J shed 1 base, with 9 bases lying between them. This CDR3 is 15 amino acids long. The CDR3 here is CASSLVLGGTDTQYF. As DNA, the CDR3 is TGCGCCAGCAGCTTGGTTCTCGGGGGCACAGATACGCAGTATTTT.

The V and J genes are TRBV6-6 and TRBJ1-2; D gene ambiguous. Germline V lookup: CDR1 MNHNY, CDR2 SVGAGI (reference sequence). The CDR3 length is 13 residues. The V end lost 7 bases, the J end lost 4 bases, and 13 bases lay between the germline ends. CDR3 nucleotides: TGTGCCAGCATCTCGAACTTAATCTATGGCTACACCTTC. Its protein is CASISNLIYGYTF.

The chain combines TRBV12-5 with TRBJ2-3, with TRBD1 identical over 7 bases. The CDR3 is 16 amino acids. Trimming cost V 2 bases and J 1 base; bases outside gene matches: 6. Germline V CDR1 and CDR2: LGHNT, FRNRAP. Here the CDR3 DNA reads TGTGCTAGTGGTTTGATTCCCGGGACAGGCACAGATACGCAGTATTTT. Translated, it gives CASGLIPGTGTDTQYF. The full variable domain, its missing parts supplied by reference TRBV12-5 and TRBJ2-3, is DARVTQTPRHKVTEMGQEVTMRCQPILGHNTVFWYRQTMMQGLELLAYFRNRAPLDDSGMPKDRFSAEMPDATLATLKIQPSEPRDSAVYFCASGLIPGTGTDTQYFGPGTRLTVL.

This chain connects TRBV15 to TRBJ2-1; TRBD1 might be the D (5 bases). The V gene's germline CDR1 is LNHNV and CDR2 YYDKDF (reference sequence). Trimming left V 10 bases short and J 5 bases short, with 21 bases between. The length of the CDR3 is 15 residues. In DNA form, the CDR3 reads TGTGCCATCCTACGATCGGAACAGGTTAACAATGAGCAGTTCTTC. As protein: CAILRSEQVNNEQFF.

This clone was observed a few times. The gene calls are TRBV7-3 and TRBJ1-1; perhaps TRBD1 as D (6 bases). With 0 bases removed from V and 4 bases from J, the gap between germline ends came to 12 bases. This CDR3 region has 15 residues. In germline, CDR1 is SGHTA, CDR2 FQGTGA. The CDR3 loop reads CASSLTQGIATEAFF. The CDR3 DNA is TGTGCCAGCAGCTTAACGCAGGGGATAGCCACTGAAGCTTTCTTT.

This chain connects TRBV25-1 to TRBJ1-2, with D possibly TRBD1 on 5 matching bases. The CDR3 totals 13 residues. CDR1 and CDR2 (germline): MGHDK, SYGVNS. V was clipped by 1 base and J by 12 bases, with 15 bases between them. This CDR3 is CASSESPQGSHTF. Written as DNA, the CDR3 is TGTGCCAGCAGTGAATCCCCGCAGGGTTCCCACACCTTC.